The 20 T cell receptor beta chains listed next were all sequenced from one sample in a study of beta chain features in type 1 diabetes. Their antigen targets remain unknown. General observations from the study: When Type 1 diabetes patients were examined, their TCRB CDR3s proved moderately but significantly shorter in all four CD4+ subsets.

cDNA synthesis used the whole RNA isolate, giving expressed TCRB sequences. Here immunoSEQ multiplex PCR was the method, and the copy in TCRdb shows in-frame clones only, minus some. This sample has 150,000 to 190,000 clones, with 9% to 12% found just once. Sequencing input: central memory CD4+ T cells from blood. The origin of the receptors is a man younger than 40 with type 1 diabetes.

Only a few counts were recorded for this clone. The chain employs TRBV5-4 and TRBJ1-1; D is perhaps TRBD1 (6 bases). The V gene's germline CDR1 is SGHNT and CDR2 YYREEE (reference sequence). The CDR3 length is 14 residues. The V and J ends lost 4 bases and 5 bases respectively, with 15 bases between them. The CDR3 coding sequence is TGTGCCAGCAGCCGTACACAGGGTAAAACTGAAGCTTTCTTT. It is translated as CASSRTQGKTEAFF. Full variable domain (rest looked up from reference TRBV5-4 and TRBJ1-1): ETGVTQSPTHLIKTRGQQVTLRCSSQSGHNTVSWYQQALGQGPQFIFQYYREEENGRGNFPPRFSGLQFPNYSSELNVNALELDDSALYLCASSRTQGKTEAFFGQGTRLTVV.

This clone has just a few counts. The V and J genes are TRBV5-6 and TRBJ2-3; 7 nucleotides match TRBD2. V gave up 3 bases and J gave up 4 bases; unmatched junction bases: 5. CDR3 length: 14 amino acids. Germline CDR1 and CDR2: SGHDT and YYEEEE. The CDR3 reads CASSSGGLADTQYF. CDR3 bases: TGTGCCAGCAGCTCGGGAGGTTTGGCAGATACGCAGTATTTT.

The CDR3 nucleotides read TGTGCCAGTCTCCTGGGGGGGGACCACACAGATACGCAGTATTTT. It yields the protein CASLLGGDHTDTQYF. The chain employs TRBV28 and TRBJ2-3; TRBD2 aligns across 7 bases. Germline values: CDR1 MDHEN, CDR2 SYDVKM. There are 15 residues in the CDR3. Trimming removed 9 bases from V and 2 bases from J; junction bases left unmatched: 11.

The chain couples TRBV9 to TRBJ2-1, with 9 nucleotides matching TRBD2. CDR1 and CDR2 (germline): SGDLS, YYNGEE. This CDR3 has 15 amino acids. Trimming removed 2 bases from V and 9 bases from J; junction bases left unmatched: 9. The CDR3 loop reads CASSVTTSGSFEQFF. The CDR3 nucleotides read TGTGCCAGCAGCGTTACCACTAGCGGGTCCTTTGAGCAGTTCTTC.

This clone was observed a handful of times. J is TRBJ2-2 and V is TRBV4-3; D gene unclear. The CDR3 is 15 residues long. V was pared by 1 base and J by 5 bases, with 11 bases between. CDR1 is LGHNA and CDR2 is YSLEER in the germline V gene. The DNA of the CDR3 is TGCGCCAGCAGCCAAGTCGGCACGAGGACCGGGGAGCTGTTTTTT. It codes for CASSQVGTRTGELFF.

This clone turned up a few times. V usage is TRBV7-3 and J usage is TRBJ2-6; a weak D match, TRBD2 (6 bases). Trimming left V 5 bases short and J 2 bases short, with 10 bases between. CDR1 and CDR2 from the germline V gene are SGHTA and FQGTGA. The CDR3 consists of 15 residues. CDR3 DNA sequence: TGTGCCAGCAGCACCGGAGGGACTGGGGCCAACGTCCTGACTTTC. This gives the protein CASSTGGTGANVLTF.

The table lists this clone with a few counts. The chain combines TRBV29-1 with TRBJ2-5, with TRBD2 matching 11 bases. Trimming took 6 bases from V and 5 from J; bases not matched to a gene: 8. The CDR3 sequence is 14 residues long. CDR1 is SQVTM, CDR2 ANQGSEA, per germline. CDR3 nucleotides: TGCAGCGTCACTTTACTAGCGGGAGAGGAGACCCAGTACTTC. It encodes CSVTLLAGEETQYF.

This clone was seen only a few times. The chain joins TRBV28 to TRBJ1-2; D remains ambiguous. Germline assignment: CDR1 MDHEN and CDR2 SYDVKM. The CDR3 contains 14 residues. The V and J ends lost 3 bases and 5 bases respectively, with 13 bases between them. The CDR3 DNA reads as TGTGCCAGCAGTTTCTCCCCAGAATCTTATGGCTACACCTTC. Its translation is CASSFSPESYGYTF.

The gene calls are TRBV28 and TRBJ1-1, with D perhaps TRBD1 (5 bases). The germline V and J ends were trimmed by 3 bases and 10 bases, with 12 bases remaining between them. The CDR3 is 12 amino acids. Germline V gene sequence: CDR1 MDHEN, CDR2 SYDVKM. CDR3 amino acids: CASSFGSGPAFF. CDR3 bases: TGTGCCAGCAGTTTCGGGTCAGGGCCAGCTTTCTTT.

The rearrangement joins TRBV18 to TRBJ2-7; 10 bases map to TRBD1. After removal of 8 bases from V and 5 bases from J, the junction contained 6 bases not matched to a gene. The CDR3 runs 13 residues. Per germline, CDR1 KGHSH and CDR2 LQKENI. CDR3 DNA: TGTGCCAGCGGACCGACAGGGGGCGACGAGCAGTACTTC. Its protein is CASGPTGGDEQYF.

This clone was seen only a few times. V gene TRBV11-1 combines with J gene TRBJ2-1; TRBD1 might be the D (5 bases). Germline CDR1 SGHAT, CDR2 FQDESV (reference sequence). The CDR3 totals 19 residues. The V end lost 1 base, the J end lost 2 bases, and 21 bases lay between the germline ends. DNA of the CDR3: TGTGCCAGCAGCTTAGTCTGGGGCAGGCAGGGTGAGACCTACAATGAGCAGTTCTTC. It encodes CASSLVWGRQGETYNEQFF.

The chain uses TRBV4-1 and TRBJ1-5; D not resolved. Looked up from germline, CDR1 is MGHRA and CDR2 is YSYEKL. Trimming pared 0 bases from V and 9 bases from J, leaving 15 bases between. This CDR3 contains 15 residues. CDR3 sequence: CASSQDFIDEGPQHF. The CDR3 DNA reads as TGCGCCAGCAGCCAAGATTTCATAGACGAGGGGCCCCAGCATTTT.

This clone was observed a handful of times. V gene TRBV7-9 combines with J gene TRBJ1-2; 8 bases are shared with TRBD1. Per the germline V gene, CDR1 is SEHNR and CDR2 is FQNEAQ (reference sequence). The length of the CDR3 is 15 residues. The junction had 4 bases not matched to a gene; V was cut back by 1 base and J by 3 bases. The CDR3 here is CASSLGQGRDYGYTF. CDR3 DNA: TGTGCCAGCAGCTTAGGACAGGGGAGAGACTATGGCTACACCTTC.

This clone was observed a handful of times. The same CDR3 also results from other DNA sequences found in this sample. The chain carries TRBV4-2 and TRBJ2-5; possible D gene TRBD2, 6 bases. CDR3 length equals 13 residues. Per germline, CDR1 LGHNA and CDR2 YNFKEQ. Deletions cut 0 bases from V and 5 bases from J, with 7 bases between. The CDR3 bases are TGTGCCAGCAGCCAAGATCGGGGGGAGACCCAGTACTTC. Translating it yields CASSQDRGETQYF.

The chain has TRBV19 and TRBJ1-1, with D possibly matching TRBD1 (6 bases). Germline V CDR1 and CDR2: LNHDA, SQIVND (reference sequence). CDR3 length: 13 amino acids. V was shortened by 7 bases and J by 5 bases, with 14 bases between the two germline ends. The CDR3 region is CASTGTPGTEAFF. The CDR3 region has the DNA TGTGCCAGTACTGGGACACCAGGGACTGAAGCTTTCTTT.

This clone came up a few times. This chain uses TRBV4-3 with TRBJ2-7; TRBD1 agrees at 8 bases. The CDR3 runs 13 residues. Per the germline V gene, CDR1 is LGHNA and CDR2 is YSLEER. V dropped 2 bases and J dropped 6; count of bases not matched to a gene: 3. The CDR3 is CASSQIQGGEQYF. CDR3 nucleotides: TGCGCCAGCAGCCAAATACAGGGGGGCGAGCAGTACTTC.

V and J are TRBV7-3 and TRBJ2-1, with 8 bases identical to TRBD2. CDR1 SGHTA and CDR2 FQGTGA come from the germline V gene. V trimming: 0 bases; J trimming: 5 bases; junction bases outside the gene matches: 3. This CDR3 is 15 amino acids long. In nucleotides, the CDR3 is TGTGCCAGCAGCTTAACGGCGGGAGGTGACAATGAGCAGTTCTTC. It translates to CASSLTAGGDNEQFF. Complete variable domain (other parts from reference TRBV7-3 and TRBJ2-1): GAGVSQTPSNKVTEKGKYVELRCDPISGHTALYWYRQSLGQGPEFLIYFQGTGAADDSGLPNDRFFAVRPEGSVSTLKIQRTERGDSAVYLCASSLTAGGDNEQFFGPGTRLTVL.

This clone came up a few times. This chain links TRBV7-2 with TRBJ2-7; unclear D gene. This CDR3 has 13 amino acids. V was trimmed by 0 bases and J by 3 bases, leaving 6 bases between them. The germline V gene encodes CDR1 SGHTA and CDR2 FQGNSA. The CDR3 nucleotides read TGTGCCAGCAGCTTAGCTCTACTCTACGAGCAGTACTTC. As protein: CASSLALLYEQYF.

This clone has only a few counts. The CDR3 nucleotides read TGTGCCAGCAGCGTACAGGGGTCGGGCTACGAGCAGTACTTC. Its protein is CASSVQGSGYEQYF. The V call is TRBV5-4, the J call TRBJ2-7; the match to TRBD1 covers 7 bases. J was trimmed by 3 bases and V by 4 bases; bases with no gene match: 7. The V gene's germline CDR1 is SGHNT and CDR2 YYREEE (reference sequence). This CDR3 has 14 amino acids.

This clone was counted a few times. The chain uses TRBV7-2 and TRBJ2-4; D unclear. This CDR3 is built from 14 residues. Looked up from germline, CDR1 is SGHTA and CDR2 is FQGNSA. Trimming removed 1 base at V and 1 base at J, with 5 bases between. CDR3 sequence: CASSLGRAKNIQYF. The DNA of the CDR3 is TGTGCCAGCAGCTTAGGCCGGGCCAAAAACATTCAGTACTTC.